The clone carrying this TCR beta chain appeared once. The sample comes from a study of neurological immune-mediated disorders. Unsorted libraries were generated from 2 million PBMCs. These cells had been stored in RNAlater at -80 C. 5'RACE with 10-nucleotide random UMIs produced the cDNA. TCRdb re-called the 5' RACE reads with MiXCR, one entry per CDR3 protein. This repertoire shows under 70,000 distinct CDR3 sequences, about 3% found once; its top ten account for under 6.5%. V was clipped by 5 bases and J by 0 bases, with 17 bases between them. The germline V gene has CDR1 SGHVS and CDR2 FQNEAQ. The CDR3 loop spans 16 amino acids.

The gene calls are TRBV7-8 and TRBJ2-7; a weak D match, TRBD2 (5 bases). Sequencing was done on a sample of PBMCs. This receptor was obtained from a woman aged 45 to 65 with multiple sclerosis. In nucleotides, the CDR3 is TGTGCCAGCAGCCTCAGTCCCCGAGGGAGCTCCTACGAGCAGTACTTC. Its protein is CASSLSPRGSSYEQYF.